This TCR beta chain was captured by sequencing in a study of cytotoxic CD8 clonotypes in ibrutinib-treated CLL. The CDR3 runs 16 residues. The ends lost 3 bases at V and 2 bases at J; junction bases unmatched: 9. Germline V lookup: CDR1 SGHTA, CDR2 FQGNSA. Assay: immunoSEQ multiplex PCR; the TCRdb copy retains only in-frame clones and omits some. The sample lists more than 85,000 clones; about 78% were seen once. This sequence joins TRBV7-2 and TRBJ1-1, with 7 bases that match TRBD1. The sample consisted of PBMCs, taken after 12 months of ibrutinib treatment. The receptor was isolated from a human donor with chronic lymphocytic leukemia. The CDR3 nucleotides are TGTGCCAGCAGCTTCGAACCGGGACAGAGAAACACTGAAGCTTTCTTT. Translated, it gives CASSFEPGQRNTEAFF.